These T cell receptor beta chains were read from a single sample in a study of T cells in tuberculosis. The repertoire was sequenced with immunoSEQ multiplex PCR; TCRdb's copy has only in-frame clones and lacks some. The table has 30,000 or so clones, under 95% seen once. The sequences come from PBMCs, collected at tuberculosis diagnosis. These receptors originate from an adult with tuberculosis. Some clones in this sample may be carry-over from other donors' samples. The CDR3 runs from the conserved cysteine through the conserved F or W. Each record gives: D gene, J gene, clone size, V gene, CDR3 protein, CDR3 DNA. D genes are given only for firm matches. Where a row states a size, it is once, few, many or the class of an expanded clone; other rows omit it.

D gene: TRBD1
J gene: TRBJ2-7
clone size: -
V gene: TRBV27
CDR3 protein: CASSFLGQGLYEQYF
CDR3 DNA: TGTGCCAGCAGTTTTCTCGGACAGGGTTTGTACGAGCAGTACTTC

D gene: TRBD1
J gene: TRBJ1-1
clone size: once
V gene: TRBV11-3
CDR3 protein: CASSLDPQRGTGKAFF
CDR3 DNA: TGTGCCAGCAGCTTAGACCCTCAGCGGGGGACAGGGAAAGCTTTCTTT

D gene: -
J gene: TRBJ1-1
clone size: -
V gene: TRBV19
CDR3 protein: CASSPDSLGTEAFF
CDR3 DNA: TGTGCCAGTAGTCCGGACAGTCTCGGAACTGAAGCTTTCTTT

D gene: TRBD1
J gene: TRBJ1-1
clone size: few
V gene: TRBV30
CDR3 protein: CAWSAGTGGRTEAFF
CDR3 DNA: TGTGCCTGGAGTGCGGGGACAGGGGGCCGCACTGAAGCTTTCTTT

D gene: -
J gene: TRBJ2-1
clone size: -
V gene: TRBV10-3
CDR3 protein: CAIGERPNSHNEQFF
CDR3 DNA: TGTGCCATCGGGGAGAGACCCAACAGCCACAATGAGCAGTTCTTC

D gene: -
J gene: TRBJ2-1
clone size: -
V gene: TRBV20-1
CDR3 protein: CSARKGVEQFF
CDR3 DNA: TGCAGTGCTAGAAAGGGGGTTGAGCAGTTCTTC

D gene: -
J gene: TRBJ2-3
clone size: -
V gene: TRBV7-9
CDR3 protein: CASSARLGTQYF
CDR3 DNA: TGTGCCAGCAGCGCCCGACTAGGAACGCAGTATTTT

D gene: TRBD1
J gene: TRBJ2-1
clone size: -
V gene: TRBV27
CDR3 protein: CASSPGQGTYNEQFF
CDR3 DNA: TGTGCCAGCAGTCCGGGACAGGGGACCTACAATGAGCAGTTCTTC

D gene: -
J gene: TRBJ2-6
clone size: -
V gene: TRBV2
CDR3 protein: CASGQGGLTGANVLTF
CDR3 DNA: TGTGCCAGCGGGCAGGGGGGCCTTACTGGGGCCAACGTCCTGACTTTC

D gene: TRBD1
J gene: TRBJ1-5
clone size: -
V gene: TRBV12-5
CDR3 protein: CASGLVQTTGVAGNQPQHF
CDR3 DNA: TGTGCTAGTGGTTTGGTCCAAACAACAGGGGTAGCGGGCAATCAGCCCCAGCATTTT

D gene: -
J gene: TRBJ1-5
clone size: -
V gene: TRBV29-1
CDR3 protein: CSVGGQDPNQPQHF
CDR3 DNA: TGCAGCGTTGGGGGCCAAGATCCCAATCAGCCCCAGCATTTT

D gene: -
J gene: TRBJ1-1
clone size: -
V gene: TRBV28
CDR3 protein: CASSFRGNMNTEAFF
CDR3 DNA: TGTGCCAGCAGTTTCAGAGGCAACATGAACACTGAAGCTTTCTTT

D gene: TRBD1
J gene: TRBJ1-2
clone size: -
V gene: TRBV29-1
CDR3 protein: CSVEPGQGESGYTF
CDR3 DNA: TGCAGCGTTGAACCCGGACAGGGGGAGTCTGGCTACACCTTC